Listed below are T cell receptor beta chains from one sample, sequenced in a study of cytomegalovirus exposure and HLA in healthy donors. The protocol was immunoSEQ multiplex PCR, while the TCRdb copy is restricted to in-frame clones and leaves out a portion. This table has over 150,000 clones, approximately 80% appearing once. The specimen sequenced was PBMCs. The receptors shown here come from a woman younger than 45 in good health and CMV-seronegative. Each CDR3 is given with its conserved first and last residue. D genes are given only for firm matches. Clone sizes are given selectively: once, few, many, or a class where the clone is expanded.

d_call	v_call	j_call	clone_size	cdr3_aa	cdr3_nt
TRBD2	TRBV5-4	TRBJ2-7	NA	CASSLATSGRYEQYF	TGTGCCAGCAGCTTGGCGACTAGCGGGAGGTACGAGCAGTACTTC
TRBD2	TRBV5-1	TRBJ2-3	NA	CASSLAQGLAGGTQYF	TGCGCCAGCAGCTTGGCCCAGGGACTAGCGGGCGGTACGCAGTATTTT
NA	TRBV18	TRBJ1-3	NA	CASSLQTGNSGNTIYF	TGTGCCAGCTCACTCCAGACGGGAAACTCTGGAAACACCATATATTTT
NA	TRBV29-1	TRBJ1-1	NA	CSVTFDRSNTEAFF	TGCAGCGTCACTTTTGACAGATCGAACACTGAAGCTTTCTTT
TRBD2	TRBV7-7	TRBJ2-5	NA	CASSSTSGGEETQYF	TGTGCTAGCAGCTCTACTAGCGGGGGTGAAGAGACCCAGTACTTC
TRBD2	TRBV30	TRBJ2-6	NA	CAWGGVSGANVLTF	TGTGCCTGGGGGGGGGTCTCTGGGGCCAACGTCCTGACTTTC
TRBD2	TRBV5-1	TRBJ2-3	NA	CASSLLPGLPTDTQYF	TGCGCCAGCAGCTTGCTACCGGGACTACCAACAGATACGCAGTATTTT
TRBD2	TRBV10-3	TRBJ2-7	NA	CAISRLAGTYEQYF	TGTGCCATCAGCCGACTAGCGGGGACCTACGAGCAGTACTTC
TRBD2	TRBV7-8	TRBJ2-1	NA	CASSSGNLEFF	TGTGCCAGCAGCAGCGGGAATTTGGAGTTCTTC
NA	TRBV19	TRBJ1-1	NA	CASSSGGVSTEAFF	TGTGCCAGTAGTTCCGGGGGGGTTAGCACTGAAGCTTTCTTT
NA	TRBV18	TRBJ1-2	NA	CASSPVGTSYGYTF	TGTGCCAGCTCACCAGTCGGGACAAGCTATGGCTACACCTTC
NA	TRBV5-1	TRBJ2-7	once	CASSLGGFSSYEQYF	TGCGCCAGCAGCTTGGGAGGATTTAGCTCCTACGAGCAGTACTTC
NA	TRBV7-9	TRBJ2-2	NA	CASSFSAGSQNTGELFF	TGTGCCAGCAGCTTTTCAGCCGGGAGCCAAAACACCGGGGAGCTGTTTTTT